This T cell receptor beta chain is from a study of tumor-infiltrating lymphocytes in primary liver carcinoma. RNA and DNA were co-extracted from approximately 20-30 mg of unsorted bulk tissue. Among the patients, all had chronic HBV infection and none had been treated. A constant-region primer served to make TCR beta cDNA from roughly 460 ng total RNA. What produced the TCR beta libraries was three nested multiplex PCR rounds using slightly modified ARM-PCR. In the first two PCR rounds, TRBV1-TRBV30 forward primers were paired with a C-beta reverse primer, and each round lasted approximately 10 cycles. TCRdb ran MiXCR on the multiplex PCR reads and lists one entry per CDR3 protein. Among approximately 92,000 distinct CDR3 sequences, 55% to 70% were seen once, and the ten largest hold roughly 10%. Germline loops: CDR1 MDHEN, CDR2 SYDVKM. The CDR3 contains 15 residues. Points on this clonotype: Compared with germline, one end of the junction differs, possibly owing to a read error.

The J gene is TRBJ2-6, the V gene TRBV28; D uncertain. The clonotype originates from a woman aged 55-69 years with primary liver carcinoma and hepatitis B virus infection. Input material: liver tumor tissue from sampling region 5. Subset given: tumor region T5, tumor centre. CDR3 region: CTSSGRLTSPYVLTF. CDR3 nucleotide sequence: TGTACCAGCTCGGGCAGGCTTACTTCCCCATACGTCCTGACTTTC.